Listed here are 17 T cell receptor beta chains from one sample, sequenced in a study of T cell changes during pregnancy in multiple sclerosis. The assay was immunoSEQ multiplex PCR, and TCRdb's table has in-frame clones only and misses some. The sample lists about 83,000 clones, 90% to 95% occurring once. Material: peripheral blood, obtained in the second trimester of pregnancy. The receptors were gathered from a female donor with multiple sclerosis, enrolled in a pregnancy study.

V usage is TRBV27 and J usage is TRBJ1-5; 7 bases fit TRBD1. CDR3 length equals 14 residues. Germline CDR1 MNHEY, CDR2 SMNVEV (reference sequence). Trimming took 3 bases from V and 5 from J; bases not matched to a gene: 4. DNA of the CDR3: TGTGCCAGCAGTTTGACAGGGTGGGATCAGCCCCAGCATTTT. It codes for CASSLTGWDQPQHF.

The chain combines TRBV30 with TRBJ1-1; the match to TRBD1 covers 7 bases. Germline CDR1 reads GTSNPN; CDR2 reads SVGIG (reference sequence). The trim removed 1 base at V and 6 bases at J, leaving 2 bases unmatched. CDR3 length: 12 residues. The CDR3 here is CAWSAGTAEAFF. The CDR3 DNA is TGTGCCTGGAGTGCAGGGACAGCTGAAGCTTTCTTT. The full variable domain, in which reference TRBV30 and TRBJ1-1 provide the parts outside the CDR3, is SQTIHQWPATLVQPVGSPLSLECTVEGTSNPNLYWYRQAAGRGLQLLFYSVGIGQISSEVPQNLSASRPQDRQFILSSKKLLLSDSGFYLCAWSAGTAEAFFGQGTRLTVV.

The chain recombines TRBV4-2 with TRBJ2-3; 12 nucleotides align to TRBD2. CDR1 is LGHNA, CDR2 YNFKEQ, per germline. The CDR3 has 15 amino acids. V gave up 4 bases and J gave up 4 bases; unmatched junction bases: 3. CDR3 in amino acids: CASSPTSGSPDTQYF. The CDR3 DNA reads as TGTGCCAGCAGCCCGACTAGCGGGAGCCCAGATACGCAGTATTTT.

This chain connects TRBV30 to TRBJ1-2; maybe TRBD1 (6 bases). Germline V gene data show CDR1 as GTSNPN and CDR2 as SVGIG (reference sequence). The CDR3 sequence is 12 residues long. Between the trimmed V and J ends, which lost 7 bases and 2 bases, there was a span of 11 bases. CDR3: CALETGNYGYTF. The DNA for the CDR3 is TGTGCCTTGGAAACAGGGAACTATGGCTACACCTTC.

This clone was picked up many times. This chain joins TRBV9 and TRBJ2-1, with TRBD2 identical over 8 bases. V shed 2 bases and J 7 bases; nucleotides not matched to a gene: 5. Per the germline V gene, CDR1 is SGDLS and CDR2 is YYNGEE. CDR3 size: 14 residues. The CDR3 region is CASSVSGKKNEQFF. CDR3 nucleotide sequence: TGTGCCAGCAGCGTTAGCGGGAAGAAGAATGAGCAGTTCTTC. The full variable domain, in which reference TRBV9 and TRBJ2-1 provide the parts outside the CDR3, is DSGVTQTPKHLITATGQRVTLRCSPRSGDLSVYWYQQSLDQGLQFLIQYYNGEERAKGNILERFSAQQFPDLHSELNLSSLELGDSALYFCASSVSGKKNEQFFGPGTRLTVL.

This clone was recorded only once. V and J are TRBV5-4 and TRBJ1-4, with TRBD1 matching 9 bases. Per the germline V gene, CDR1 is SGHNT and CDR2 is YYREEE (reference sequence). J was trimmed by 8 bases and V by 4 bases; bases with no gene match: 18. The CDR3 consists of 18 residues. CDR3 sequence (DNA): TGTGCCAGCAGCCCAAGTCCCGGGACAGGGAAAATAGGGGAAAAACTGTTTTTT. Protein product: CASSPSPGTGKIGEKLFF. The full variable domain, in which reference TRBV5-4 and TRBJ1-4 provide the parts outside the CDR3, is ETGVTQSPTHLIKTRGQQVTLRCSSQSGHNTVSWYQQALGQGPQFIFQYYREEENGRGNFPPRFSGLQFPNYSSELNVNALELDDSALYLCASSPSPGTGKIGEKLFFGSGTQLSVL.

This chain links TRBV21-1 with TRBJ2-1; TRBD1, the table's D call, lacks a check against the DNA. TRBV21-1 represents a pseudogene. The CDR3 extends over 14 amino acids. CDR3 coding DNA: TGTGCCAGCAGCAATGGGCACGGCAGCAATGAGCAGTTCTTC. Translation gives CASSNGHGSNEQFF.

The sample holds a few counts of this clone. The DNA for the CDR3 is TGTGCCACCAGCAAATCTGCGGGACAGGGACCAGATACGCAGTATTTT. Its protein product is CATSKSAGQGPDTQYF. The genes are TRBV15 and TRBJ2-3; TRBD1 matches 9 bases. CDR3 size: 16 residues. Germline values: CDR1 LNHNV, CDR2 YYDKDF (reference sequence). The V segment lost 4 bases and the J segment 4 bases; nucleotides outside the gene matches: 9.

This sequence joins TRBV6-5 and TRBJ1-2; perhaps TRBD1 as D (6 bases). The CDR3 is made up of 13 amino acids. V was clipped by 6 bases and J by 4 bases, with 12 bases between them. From germline, CDR1 is MNHEY and CDR2 SVGAGI. The CDR3 reads CASSPGVSYGYTF. The DNA for the CDR3 is TGTGCCAGCAGCCCAGGGGTGTCCTATGGCTACACCTTC.

The table lists this clone with a count of one. The J gene is TRBJ2-1, the V gene TRBV5-4; TRBD2 aligns across 9 bases. The CDR3 is made up of 14 amino acids. V shed 0 bases, J shed 7 bases, and the junction held 2 bases outside the gene matches. Germline lookup yields CDR1 SGHNT and CDR2 YYREEE (reference sequence). CDR3 nucleotides: TGTGCCAGCAGCTTGGCCCTAGCGGGAAATGAGCAGTTCTTC. This encodes CASSLALAGNEQFF.

The chain has TRBV15 and TRBJ2-5; weak D call: TRBD1 (6 bases). Germline CDR1 LNHNV, CDR2 YYDKDF (reference sequence). The CDR3 spans 16 residues. Trimming shortened V by 4 bases and J by 4 bases, and 19 bases separated the two germline ends. CDR3 sequence: CATSNKQGNRGETQYF. Here the CDR3 DNA reads TGTGCCACCAGCAATAAACAGGGTAACAGAGGAGAGACCCAGTACTTC.

The rearrangement uses TRBV9 and TRBJ2-6; D remains ambiguous. V lost 0 bases and J 2 bases, leaving 6 bases between the germline ends. This CDR3 region has 15 residues. CDR1 and CDR2 (germline): SGDLS, YYNGEE. The CDR3 coding sequence is TGTGCCAGCAGCGTAGGGCAGGCTGGGGCCAACGTCCTGACTTTC. Protein: CASSVGQAGANVLTF.

The CDR3 region is CASSKSTGETQYF. DNA of the CDR3: TGCGCCAGCAGTAAAAGCACAGGAGAGACCCAGTACTTC. The chain employs TRBV5-1 and TRBJ2-5, with D perhaps TRBD1 (5 bases). In germline, CDR1 is SGHRS, CDR2 YFSETQ. Trimming pared 5 bases from V and 4 bases from J, leaving 12 bases between. The CDR3 spans 13 residues.

J is TRBJ2-2 and V is TRBV25-1, with D possibly being TRBD2 (6 bases). V was pared by 3 bases and J by 0 bases, with 14 bases between. Germline V gene sequence: CDR1 MGHDK, CDR2 SYGVNS. The CDR3 consists of 17 residues. The CDR3 reads CASSELPLATNTGELFF. The CDR3 nucleotides are TGTGCCAGCAGTGAGTTACCACTAGCTACGAACACCGGGGAGCTGTTTTTT.

V usage is TRBV13 and J usage is TRBJ2-2, with 9 bases matching TRBD1. Looked up from germline, CDR1 is PRHDT and CDR2 is FYEKMQ (reference sequence). This CDR3 is built from 16 residues. V lost 4 bases, J lost 3 bases, and 6 bases stayed unmatched. CDR3 DNA sequence: TGTGCCAGCAGCTCTTACAGGGGGCGCGACACCGGGGAGCTGTTTTTT. Protein product: CASSSYRGRDTGELFF. Complete variable domain (other parts from reference TRBV13 and TRBJ2-2): AAGVIQSPRHLIKEKRETATLKCYPIPRHDTVYWYQQGPGQDPQFLISFYEKMQSDKGSIPDRFSAQQFSDYHSELNMSSLELGDSALYFCASSSYRGRDTGELFFGEGSRLTVL.

This chain joins TRBV19 and TRBJ2-3; 10 nucleotides align to TRBD1. CDR1 and CDR2 from the germline V gene are LNHDA and SQIVND (reference sequence). Trimming at V came to 4 bases and at J to 4 bases, leaving 5 bases not matched to a gene. The CDR3 runs 15 residues. This chain's CDR3 is CASSTRQGAADTQYF. The CDR3 DNA follows: TGTGCCAGTAGTACCCGACAGGGGGCCGCAGATACGCAGTATTTT.

The chain has TRBV11-2 and TRBJ2-4, with 11 bases aligning to TRBD2. The ends lost 6 bases at V and 10 bases at J; junction bases unmatched: 8. The CDR3 contains 14 residues. Germline V gene lookup returns CDR1 SGHAT and CDR2 FQNNGV. The CDR3 protein is CASRPASGRKIQYF. In nucleotides, the CDR3 is TGTGCCAGCAGGCCCGCTAGCGGGAGGAAGATTCAGTACTTC.